The clone carrying this T cell receptor (beta chain) was counted only a few times. Its antigen is currently unknown. The data were obtained in a study of T-cell memory formation after mild COVID-19. A single record per CDR3 protein comes from TCRdb applying MiXCR to the 5' RACE reads. This table has hundreds of thousands of distinct CDR3 sequences, about a fifth appearing once. Germline V gene lookup returns CDR1 SQVTM and CDR2 ANQGSEA. The CDR3 totals 13 residues. Trimming removed 4 bases from V and 0 bases from J, with 8 bases in between. General study points: CD4/CD8 balance held among clones contracting day 15 to 85, and later expanders leaned CD4+. Mainly in CM and EM were contracting CD4+ clones; CD8+ were in EMRA. Confirmation was lacking for SARS-CoV-2 specificity of second-wave clones that peaked on day 37.

The V and J genes are TRBV29-1 and TRBJ2-3, with D unresolved. The TCR was taken from an adult woman who had mild COVID-19 (a few samples of this study predate the infection). Cell type and time point are not known. Sequences were obtained from PBMCs or a T cell subset sorted from them (not recorded which). The chain's CDR3 is CSVGQTSTDTQYF. The CDR3 DNA reads as TGCAGCGTTGGCCAGACAAGCACAGATACGCAGTATTTT.